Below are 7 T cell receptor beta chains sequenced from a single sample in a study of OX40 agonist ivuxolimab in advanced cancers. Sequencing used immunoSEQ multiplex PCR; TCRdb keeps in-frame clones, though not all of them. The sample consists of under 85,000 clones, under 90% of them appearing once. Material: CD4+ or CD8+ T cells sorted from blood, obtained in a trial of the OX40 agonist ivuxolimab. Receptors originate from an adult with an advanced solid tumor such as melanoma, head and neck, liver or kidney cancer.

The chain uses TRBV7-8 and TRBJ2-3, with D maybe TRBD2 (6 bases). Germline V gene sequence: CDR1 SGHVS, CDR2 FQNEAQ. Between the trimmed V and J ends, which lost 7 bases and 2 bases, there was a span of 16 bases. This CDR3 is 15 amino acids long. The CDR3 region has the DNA TGTGCCAGCACTGATAGCGGTTCTCACACAGATACGCAGTATTTT. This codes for CASTDSGSHTDTQYF.

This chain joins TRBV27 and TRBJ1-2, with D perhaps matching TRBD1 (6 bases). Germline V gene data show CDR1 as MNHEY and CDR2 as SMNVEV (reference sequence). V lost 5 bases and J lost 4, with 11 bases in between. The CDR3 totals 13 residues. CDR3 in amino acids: CASSGDKIYGYTF. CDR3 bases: TGTGCCAGCAGTGGGGACAAGATCTATGGCTACACCTTC.

The CDR3 DNA reads as TGCGCCAGCAGCCCCCGGGACAGTGCAAACTATGGCTACACCTTC. It translates to CASSPRDSANYGYTF. This rearrangement joins TRBV4-1 to TRBJ1-2; 7 bases align to TRBD1. V was pared by 4 bases and J by 2 bases, with 7 bases of the junction left unmatched. The CDR3 is made up of 15 amino acids. CDR1 and CDR2 (germline): MGHRA, YSYEKL.

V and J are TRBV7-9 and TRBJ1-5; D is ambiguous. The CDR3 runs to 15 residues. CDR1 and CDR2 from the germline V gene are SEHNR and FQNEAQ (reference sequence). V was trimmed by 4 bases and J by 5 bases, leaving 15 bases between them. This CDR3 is CASSSVGGDDQPQHF. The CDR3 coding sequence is TGTGCCAGCAGCTCCGTAGGTGGGGATGATCAGCCCCAGCATTTT. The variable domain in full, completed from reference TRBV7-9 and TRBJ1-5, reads DTGVSQNPRHKITKRGQNVTFRCDPISEHNRLYWYRQTLGQGPEFLTYFQNEAQLEKSRLLSDRFSAERPKGSFSTLEIQRTEQGDSAMYLCASSSVGGDDQPQHFGDGTRLSIL.

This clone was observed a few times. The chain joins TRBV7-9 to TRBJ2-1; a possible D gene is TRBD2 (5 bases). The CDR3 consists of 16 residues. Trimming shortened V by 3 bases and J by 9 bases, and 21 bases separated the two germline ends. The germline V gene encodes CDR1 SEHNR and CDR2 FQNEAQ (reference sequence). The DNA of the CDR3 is TGTGCCAGCAGCTTCTCACTAGACATTCGGGGAAGTGAGCAGTTCTTC. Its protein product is CASSFSLDIRGSEQFF.

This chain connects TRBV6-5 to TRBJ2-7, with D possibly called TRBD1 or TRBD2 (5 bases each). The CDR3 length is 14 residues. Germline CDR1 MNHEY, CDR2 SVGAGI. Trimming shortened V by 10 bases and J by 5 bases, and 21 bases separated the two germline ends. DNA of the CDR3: TGTGCCAATACGCTCGTGAGGGGTATCCACGAGCAGTACTTC. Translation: CANTLVRGIHEQYF.

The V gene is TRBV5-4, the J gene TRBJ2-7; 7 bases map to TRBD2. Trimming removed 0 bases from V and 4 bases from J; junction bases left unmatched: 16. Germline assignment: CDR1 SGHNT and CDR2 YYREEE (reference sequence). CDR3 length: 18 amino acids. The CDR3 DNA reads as TGTGCCAGCAGCTTGGCCTTGGAGCGGGGCCGACCATCGTACGAGCAGTACTTC. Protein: CASSLALERGRPSYEQYF. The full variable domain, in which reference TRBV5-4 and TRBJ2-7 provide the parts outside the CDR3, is ETGVTQSPTHLIKTRGQQVTLRCSSQSGHNTVSWYQQALGQGPQFIFQYYREEENGRGNFPPRFSGLQFPNYSSELNVNALELDDSALYLCASSLALERGRPSYEQYFGPGTRLTVT.